The source of this TCR beta chain is a study of shared T cell receptors in the human thymus. Trimming removed 0 bases from V and 7 bases from J; junction bases left unmatched: 13. Germline V gives CDR1 LGHNA, CDR2 YSLEER. This CDR3 is 18 amino acids long. Sequencing used immunoSEQ multiplex PCR; TCRdb keeps in-frame clones, though not all of them. This sample has hundreds of thousands of clones, with approximately 80% found just once. These records were also assigned to another study, of human thymus T cells.

The sample was thymocytes. The V and J genes are TRBV4-3 and TRBJ1-4; 8 bases map to TRBD1. This TCR was sampled from a boy in the first two years of life with a congenital heart defect. CDR3 protein: CASSQDFARGRLSEKLFF. CDR3 in DNA: TGCGCCAGCAGCCAAGATTTCGCCAGGGGGCGTCTTAGTGAAAAACTGTTTTTT.